The 29 T cell receptor beta chains given below trace back to one sample, sequenced in a study of CD8+ T cells in alopecia areata. cDNA prepared by RNA extraction and subsequent reverse transcription served as the template for sequencing. TCRdb's copy holds only in-frame clones and misses some; the assay was immunoSEQ multiplex PCR. The table shows fewer than 250,000 clones, with 35% to 40% occurring only once. The treatment here: oral pan-JAK inhibitor, 5-10 mg twice daily. This material consisted of CD4+ T cells sorted from blood, taken at roughly week 30, from a patient treated with tofacitinib. The receptor source for this set is a human donor with alopecia areata.

The V and J genes are TRBV9 and TRBJ2-5, with a tentative D call TRBD2 (5 bases). Germline CDR1 reads SGDLS; CDR2 reads YYNGEE. The length of the CDR3 is 16 residues. The germline V and J ends were trimmed by 1 base and 0 bases, with 13 bases remaining between them. CDR3 sequence reads: CASSVSGKKYQETQYF. The DNA of the CDR3 is TGTGCCAGCAGCGTAAGCGGAAAAAAGTACCAAGAGACCCAGTACTTC.

The CDR3 nucleotides are TGCGCCAGCAGCTTGACGTACACACAAACGGGGGATACGCAGTATTTT. Translation: CASSLTYTQTGDTQYF. The chain is built from TRBV5-1 and TRBJ2-3; D possibly corresponds to TRBD2 (5 bases). Germline loops: CDR1 SGHRS, CDR2 YFSETQ. This CDR3 comprises 16 residues. Trimming removed 1 base from V and 6 bases from J, with 18 bases in between.

The sample holds a few counts of this clone. The chain couples TRBV9 to TRBJ1-1; D unresolved. This CDR3 spans 15 amino acids. Germline assignment: CDR1 SGDLS and CDR2 YYNGEE. V lost 3 bases and J lost 1, with 13 bases in between. For the CDR3, the DNA is TGTGCCAGCAGCGCGAACGTAGCAGGGAACACTGAAGCTTTCTTT. Translated, it gives CASSANVAGNTEAFF.

DNA of the CDR3: TGTGCCAGCAGTCCCGGACCGGAGCGGTTCTACACCTTC. Encoded protein: CASSPGPERFYTF. V usage is TRBV5-4 and J usage is TRBJ1-2, with unresolved D. Trimming shortened V by 5 bases and J by 10 bases, and 18 bases separated the two germline ends. CDR1 is SGHNT and CDR2 is YYREEE in the germline V gene (reference sequence). The CDR3 length is 13 residues.

CDR3 amino acids: CAWSPNPTSGDTQYF. For the CDR3, the DNA is TGTGCCTGGAGCCCTAACCCGACTAGCGGGGATACGCAGTATTTT. The V call is TRBV30, the J call TRBJ2-3; 10 nucleotides agree with TRBD2. Unmatched junction bases numbered 9, after V lost 3 bases and J lost 6 bases. Germline V gene data show CDR1 as GTSNPN and CDR2 as SVGIG (reference sequence). The length of the CDR3 is 15 residues. The entire variable domain, with the rest obtained from reference TRBV30 and TRBJ2-3, is as follows: SQTIHQWPATLVQPVGSPLSLECTVEGTSNPNLYWYRQAAGRGLQLLFYSVGIGQISSEVPQNLSASRPQDRQFILSSKKLLLSDSGFYLCAWSPNPTSGDTQYFGPGTRLTVL.

This clone was observed a handful of times. The rearrangement links TRBV20-1 to TRBJ2-3; no definite D call. V gave up 7 bases and J gave up 6 bases, with 11 bases separating them. Germline assignment: CDR1 DFQATT and CDR2 SNEGSKA (reference sequence). The CDR3 loop spans 11 amino acids. The CDR3 spells CSVPLGDTQYF. In DNA form, the CDR3 reads TGCAGTGTTCCGCTTGGGGATACGCAGTATTTT.

The chain couples TRBV4-1 to TRBJ1-2; the D is unclear. The V end lost 0 bases, the J end lost 2 bases, and 4 bases lay between the germline ends. The CDR3 is made up of 13 amino acids. CDR1 and CDR2 from the germline V gene are MGHRA and YSYEKL. The CDR3 sequence: CASSQDFNYGYTF. The CDR3 DNA follows: TGCGCCAGCAGCCAAGATTTCAACTATGGCTACACCTTC.

The V and J genes are TRBV6-1 and TRBJ1-1; D is ambiguous. This CDR3 contains 16 residues. V dropped 3 bases and J dropped 1 base, with 15 bases sitting between them. Germline V lookup: CDR1 MNHNS, CDR2 SASEGT. The CDR3: CASSDPNPPRNTEAFF. The CDR3 region has the DNA TGTGCCAGCAGTGACCCAAATCCCCCGAGGAACACTGAAGCTTTCTTT.

This clone was seen only a few times. The CDR3 coding sequence is TGTGCCAGCAGCTTAGAGACTAGCGGGACCAACACCGGGGAGCTGTTTTTT. Its translation is CASSLETSGTNTGELFF. The chain employs TRBV7-6 and TRBJ2-2, with TRBD2 matching over 11 bases. CDR3 size: 17 residues. Unmatched junction bases numbered 3, after V lost 1 base and J lost 2 bases. CDR1 is SGHVS, CDR2 FNYEAQ, per germline.

V is TRBV30 and J is TRBJ1-6; 9 bases agree with TRBD1. This CDR3 comprises 15 residues. With V trimmed by 3 bases and J by 7 bases, 7 bases remained unmatched. Germline-derived CDR1 and CDR2 are GTSNPN and SVGIG (reference sequence). DNA of the CDR3: TGTGCCTGGAGCGTCGCGGGACAGGGCAATTCACCCCTCCACTTT. Its protein product is CAWSVAGQGNSPLHF.

The chain carries TRBV5-4 and TRBJ2-1; D is undetermined. From germline, CDR1 is SGHNT and CDR2 YYREEE (reference sequence). The CDR3 extends over 15 amino acids. Deletions cut 4 bases from V and 0 bases from J, with 11 bases between. CDR3 nucleotide sequence: TGTGCCAGCAGCCTTGACGGAAGCTCCTACAATGAGCAGTTCTTC. Its protein is CASSLDGSSYNEQFF.

In regard to this clone: This same CDR3 is encoded by further DNA sequences in the sample. The CDR3 DNA is TGCGCCAGCAGCTTAACGGGAGGCACCTACGAGCAGTACTTC. Translated: CASSLTGGTYEQYF. The rearrangement links TRBV5-1 to TRBJ2-7; 7 positions match TRBD2. The V segment lost 2 bases and the J segment 2 bases; nucleotides outside the gene matches: 4. The CDR3 contains 14 residues. CDR1 SGHRS and CDR2 YFSETQ come from the germline V gene.

A note on this clone: The same CDR3 is also encoded by other DNA sequences in this sample. V is TRBV20-1 and J is TRBJ2-3; D unresolved. Germline V gene lookup returns CDR1 DFQATT and CDR2 SNEGSKA (reference sequence). The V end was cut by 1 base, the J end by 3 bases, with 2 bases between. CDR3 length: 11 residues. CDR3 sequence (DNA): TGCAGTGCTAGAGTAACAGATACGCAGTATTTT. The encoded protein is CSARVTDTQYF.

The chain links TRBV30 to TRBJ2-7; D possibly corresponds to TRBD1 (5 bases). The germline V gene has CDR1 GTSNPN and CDR2 SVGIG (reference sequence). V was shortened by 1 base and J by 6 bases, with 10 bases between the two germline ends. The CDR3 contains 12 residues. This CDR3 is CAWSDSGPEQYF. Written as DNA, the CDR3 is TGTGCCTGGAGTGATTCAGGGCCCGAGCAGTACTTC.

The chain carries TRBV7-8 and TRBJ1-1; unclear D gene. CDR1 is SGHVS and CDR2 is FQNEAQ in the germline V gene. This CDR3 contains 13 residues. V was shortened by 1 base and J by 4 bases, with 7 bases between the two germline ends. CDR3 in DNA: TGTGCCAGCAGCTTAGGCCAGGCCACTGAAGCTTTCTTT. This sequence encodes CASSLGQATEAFF.

The V call is TRBV30, the J call TRBJ1-3; D remains unclear. CDR1 is GTSNPN, CDR2 SVGIG, per germline (reference sequence). The CDR3 sequence is 16 residues long. Trimming removed 0 bases at V and 4 bases at J, with 16 bases between. As DNA, the CDR3 is TGTGCCTGGAGTGTACTACTGGACGTCATGGGAAACACCATATATTTT. Its translation: CAWSVLLDVMGNTIYF.

The genes are TRBV30 and TRBJ2-7, with D maybe TRBD1 (6 bases). V gave up 3 bases and J gave up 5 bases, with 11 bases separating them. CDR3 length: 12 amino acids. The germline V gene has CDR1 GTSNPN and CDR2 SVGIG (reference sequence). Written as DNA, the CDR3 is TGTGCCTGGAGACAGGGCGGTCACGAGCAGTACTTC. It translates to CAWRQGGHEQYF.

This clone was recorded a few times. The V call is TRBV14, the J call TRBJ1-4, with unresolved D. Trimming took 0 bases from V and 10 from J, leaving 15 bases between them. This CDR3 is built from 15 residues. Looked up from germline, CDR1 is SGHDN and CDR2 is FVKESK. The CDR3 loop is CASSQDSRGGGKLFF. DNA for the CDR3: TGTGCCAGCAGCCAAGATAGTCGAGGAGGCGGAAAACTGTTTTTT. Together with reference TRBV14 and TRBJ1-4, the CDR3 gives the full variable domain: EAGVTQFPSHSVIEKGQTVTLRCDPISGHDNLYWYRRVMGKEIKFLLHFVKESKQDESGMPNNRFLAERTGGTYSTLKVQPAELEDSGVYFCASSQDSRGGGKLFFGSGTQLSVL.

The chain recombines TRBV14 with TRBJ2-7; 7 nucleotides align to TRBD2. The CDR3 is 15 residues long. Trimming cost V 3 bases and J 5 bases; bases outside gene matches: 10. The germline V gene encodes CDR1 SGHDN and CDR2 FVKESK. The CDR3 here is CASSHSGGLGNEQYF. As DNA, the CDR3 is TGTGCCAGCAGCCATTCGGGTGGACTAGGGAACGAGCAGTACTTC.

The V and J genes are TRBV9 and TRBJ1-5, with TRBD1 as a possible D gene (5 bases). Trimming cost V 4 bases and J 1 base, with 6 bases left between them. The CDR3 sequence is 13 residues long. Germline CDR1 SGDLS, CDR2 YYNGEE. DNA for the CDR3: TGTGCCAGCAGCCGGGACAGCAATCAGCCCCAGCATTTT. It is translated as CASSRDSNQPQHF.

The V call is TRBV7-2, the J call TRBJ1-5, with D perhaps TRBD1 (5 bases). This CDR3 has 13 residues. The germline V gene encodes CDR1 SGHTA and CDR2 FQGNSA. Trimming shortened V by 3 bases and J by 7 bases, and 10 bases separated the two germline ends. The CDR3 sequence: CASSFKGEQPQHF. CDR3 coding DNA: TGTGCCAGCAGCTTTAAAGGGGAACAGCCCCAGCATTTT. The complete variable domain, with remaining parts taken from reference TRBV7-2 and TRBJ1-5, reads GAGVSQSPSNKVTEKGKDVELRCDPISGHTALYWYRQSLGQGLEFLIYFQGNSAPDKSGLPSDRFSAERTGGSVSTLTIQRTQQEDSAVYLCASSFKGEQPQHFGDGTRLSIL.

This clone was seen a handful of times. The V call is TRBV2, the J call TRBJ1-4; D gene ambiguous. Germline lookup yields CDR1 SNHLY and CDR2 FYNNEI. The length of the CDR3 is 15 residues. Deletions cut 7 bases from V and 3 bases from J, with 15 bases between. CDR3 region: CASNSGRSPNEKLFF. The DNA for the CDR3 is TGTGCCAGCAACTCCGGCCGGAGCCCTAATGAAAAACTGTTTTTT.

DNA of the CDR3: TGTGCCAGTGGCCACCGCAACAGGGGTAGTGACTATGGCTACACCTTC. Protein sequence: CASGHRNRGSDYGYTF. This rearrangement joins TRBV19 to TRBJ1-2; 7 bases fit TRBD1. The germline CDR1 and CDR2 sequences are LNHDA and SQIVND (reference sequence). J was trimmed by 3 bases and V by 8 bases; bases with no gene match: 15. The CDR3 extends over 16 amino acids.

This clone was detected only a few times. The rearrangement links TRBV29-1 to TRBJ1-5; 10 bases map to TRBD1. After removal of 3 bases from V and 8 bases from J, the junction contained 4 bases not matched to a gene. The length of the CDR3 is 13 residues. CDR1 and CDR2 (germline): SQVTM, ANQGSEA. CDR3 residues: CSVERTGGEPQHF. The CDR3 region has the DNA TGCAGCGTTGAGAGGACAGGGGGTGAGCCCCAGCATTTT.

V is TRBV7-9 and J is TRBJ2-5, with 9 bases matching TRBD1. The V gene's germline CDR1 is SEHNR and CDR2 FQNEAQ (reference sequence). The CDR3 length is 14 residues. With V trimmed by 5 bases and J by 5 bases, 6 bases remained unmatched. This chain's CDR3 is CASSIQGAVETQYF. As DNA, the CDR3 is TGTGCCAGCAGCATACAGGGGGCCGTGGAGACCCAGTACTTC.

A note on this clone: At the DNA level, this CDR3 is encoded by other sequences in the same sample as well. V and J are TRBV18 and TRBJ2-5, with TRBD2 matching over 10 bases. Per the germline V gene, CDR1 is KGHSH and CDR2 is LQKENI. The CDR3 length is 15 residues. The junction had 3 bases not matched to a gene; V was cut back by 3 bases and J by 2 bases. In DNA, the CDR3 is TGTGCCAGCTCACCCCGGACTAGCGGACAAGAGACCCAGTACTTC. Translated: CASSPRTSGQETQYF.

The gene calls are TRBV7-3 and TRBJ2-7; no reliable D call. From germline, CDR1 is SGHTA and CDR2 FQGTGA. The CDR3 contains 12 residues. Trimming stripped 5 bases from V and 4 bases from J, with 9 bases between. CDR3 DNA sequence: TGTGCCAGCAGCCTCTTTAAATACGAGCAGTACTTC. This encodes CASSLFKYEQYF.

The CDR3 spells CASSQSGGRERYETQYF. In nucleotides, the CDR3 is TGCGCCAGCAGCCAGTCGGGGGGCAGGGAGCGTTATGAGACCCAGTACTTC. V usage is TRBV4-1 and J usage is TRBJ2-5; possible D gene TRBD2, 7 bases. The germline gives CDR1 MGHRA, CDR2 YSYEKL. The CDR3 sequence is 17 residues long. V was trimmed by 3 bases and J by 5 bases, leaving 22 bases between them.

This clone was detected a few times. The V gene is TRBV18, the J gene TRBJ2-3; a possible D gene is TRBD2 (5 bases). The ends were cut back, 3 bases at V and 2 bases at J, with 12 bases in the middle. CDR1 is KGHSH and CDR2 is LQKENI in the germline V gene. The CDR3 runs 15 residues. Here the CDR3 reads CASSPASSYTDTQYF. The CDR3 DNA sequence: TGTGCCAGCTCACCCGCTAGCTCGTACACAGATACGCAGTATTTT.